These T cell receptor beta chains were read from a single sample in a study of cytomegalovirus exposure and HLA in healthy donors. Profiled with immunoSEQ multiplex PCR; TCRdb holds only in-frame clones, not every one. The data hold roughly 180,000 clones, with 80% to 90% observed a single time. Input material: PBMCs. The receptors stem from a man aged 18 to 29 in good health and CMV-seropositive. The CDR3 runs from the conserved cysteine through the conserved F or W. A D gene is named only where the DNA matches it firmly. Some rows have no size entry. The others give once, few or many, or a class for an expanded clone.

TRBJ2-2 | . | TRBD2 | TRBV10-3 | TGTGCCATCAAAGGGACTAGCGGGGACACCGGGGAGCTGTTTTTT | CAIKGTSGDTGELFF
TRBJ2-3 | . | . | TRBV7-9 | TGTGCCAGCAGCCGAGGGGATACGCAGTATTTT | CASSRGDTQYF
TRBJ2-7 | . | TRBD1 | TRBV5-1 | TGCGCCAGCCGACAGGGGGCCTACGAGCAGTACTTC | CASRQGAYEQYF
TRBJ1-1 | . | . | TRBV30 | TGTGCCTGGAGTTCCACAGGGCTGAACACTGAAGCTTTCTTT | CAWSSTGLNTEAFF
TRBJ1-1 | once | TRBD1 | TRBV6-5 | TGTGCCAGCGGGACAGGGGAGACTCTGAACACTGAAGCTTTCTTT | CASGTGETLNTEAFF
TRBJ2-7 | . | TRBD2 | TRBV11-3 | TGTGCCAGCAGCGTCACTAGCGGAGCCGAGCAGTACTTC | CASSVTSGAEQYF
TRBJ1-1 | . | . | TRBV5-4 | TGTGCCAGCAGCTTGGGGGCCGGGAAGGTTAGCACTGAAGCTTTCTTT | CASSLGAGKVSTEAFF
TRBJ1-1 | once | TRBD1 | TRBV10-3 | TGTGCCATCAGTGACACCCGGACAGGGAACACTGAAGCTTTCTTT | CAISDTRTGNTEAFF
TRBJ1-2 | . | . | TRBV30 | TGTGCCTGGAGCGCAGGGTTAGGCTACACCTTC | CAWSAGLGYTF
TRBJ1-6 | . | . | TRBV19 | TGTGCCAGTAATTTACCGGGACCTGGGAGGGATTCACCCCTCCACTTT | CASNLPGPGRDSPLHF
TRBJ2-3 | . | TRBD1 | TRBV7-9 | TGTGCCAGCGAGAGGGGGGACAGGACAGATACGCAGTATTTT | CASERGDRTDTQYF
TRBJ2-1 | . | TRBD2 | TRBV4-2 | TGTGCCAGCAGCCAAGATAGACCGGCGGGGGGCCTTAGCTCCTACAATGAGCAGTTCTTC | CASSQDRPAGGLSSYNEQFF
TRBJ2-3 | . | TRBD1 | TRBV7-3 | TGTGCCAGCAGCAGAGGGGGCCGCACAGATACGCAGTATTTT | CASSRGGRTDTQYF
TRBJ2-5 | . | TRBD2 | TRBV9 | TGTGCCAGCAGCGCGCTAGCGGCCCAAGAGACCCAGTACTTC | CASSALAAQETQYF
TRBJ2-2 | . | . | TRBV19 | TGTGCCAGTAGTATCCAAGGCGGAACAGGGCGAAAGGCCGGGGAGCTGTTTTTT | CASSIQGGTGRKAGELFF
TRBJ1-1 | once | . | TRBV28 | TGTGCCAGCAGTTTGGGGCGCCGGGTAGTCAAAGCTTTCTTT | CASSLGRRVVKAFF
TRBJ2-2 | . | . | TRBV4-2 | TGTGCCAGCAGCCAGGTAGCGGACAACACCGGGGAGCTGTTTTTT | CASSQVADNTGELFF
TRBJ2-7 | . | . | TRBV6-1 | TGTGCCAGCGGGCCAAGCTCCTACGAGCAGTACTTC | CASGPSSYEQYF
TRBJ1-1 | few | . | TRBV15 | TGTGCCACCAGCAGAGATCCAGGTACTGAAGCTTTCTTT | CATSRDPGTEAFF
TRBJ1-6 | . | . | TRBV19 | TGTGCCAGTAGTATAGACGCGGCGGGGAATTCACCCCTCCACTTT | CASSIDAAGNSPLHF
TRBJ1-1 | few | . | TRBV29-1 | TGCAGCGTTGTGACAGGTGTTACTGAAGCTTTCTTT | CSVVTGVTEAFF
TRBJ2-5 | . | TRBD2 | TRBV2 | TGTGCCAGCAGTGAGGGAGGGAAGGAGACCCAGTACTTC | CASSEGGKETQYF